This paragraph covers one T cell receptor beta chain sequence. Its target is not known. The sample is drawn from a study of T cell responses to AZD1222 COVID-19 vaccine. The study, taken as a whole, reports: Donors were largely white British and mainly female; clonal diversity was possibly underestimated. CD4 TCRs associated with vaccination spanned spike, dominating at 160-218 and 743-854. Unmutated variant regions reportedly attract nearly half of all spike-specific TCRs. Rises in breadth and depth of Spike-specific TCRs came after two AZD1222 doses.

Clones were read by immunoSEQ multiplex PCR, and TCRdb kept only the in-frame ones, dropping some. This table holds about 75,000 clones, approximately 90% found once. The CDR3 is 15 residues long. Unmatched junction bases numbered 9, after V lost 5 bases and J lost 3 bases. Germline CDR1 SEHNR, CDR2 FQNEAQ (reference sequence). V and J are TRBV7-9 and TRBJ2-7, with 8 positions matching TRBD2. The material sequenced was peripheral blood, taken 28 days after the second dose of the MenACWY control vaccine. This TCR came from an adult who received the MenACWY meningococcal vaccine as a control. CDR3 residues: CASSPIIAGHYEQYF. CDR3 DNA: TGTGCCAGCAGCCCTATCATAGCGGGACACTACGAGCAGTACTTC.